What follows are 13 T cell receptor beta chains derived from one specimen sequenced in a study of regulatory T cells in long-lasting Graves disease. Time point described: newly diagnosed GD, antithyroid drugs for less than 3 months. PBMC-extracted RNA yielded the TCR library. Arm-PCR of CDR3 regions and iRepertoire HTBI primers were used to build TCR beta libraries. Via MiXCR, TCRdb re-called the multiplex PCR reads, giving one row per CDR3 protein. Of around 400,000 distinct CDR3 sequences listed, approximately 12% are singletons. The same sample was also studied in work on T cells in Graves' hyperthyroidism and ophthalmopathy.

The material sequenced was peripheral blood mononuclear cells (PBMCs), taken at new diagnosis, from a patient treated with antithyroid drugs. All receptors come from a woman under 30 with Graves disease.

This clonotype has at least ten counts. V gene TRBV3-1 combines with J gene TRBJ1-4; D is ambiguous. The CDR3 spans 15 residues. Germline lookup yields CDR1 LGHDT and CDR2 YNNKEL (reference sequence). V dropped 5 bases and J dropped 7 bases, with 17 bases sitting between them. The CDR3 here is CASSDAFMDVEKLFF. Written as DNA, the CDR3 is TGTGCCAGCAGCGACGCCTTCATGGACGTTGAAAAACTGTTTTTT.

This clonotype was seen at least ten times. The rearrangement joins TRBV28 to TRBJ1-2; D gene ambiguous. V was shortened by 8 bases and J by 5 bases, with 12 bases between the two germline ends. The CDR3 runs 12 residues. Looked up from germline, CDR1 is MDHEN and CDR2 is SYDVKM. The CDR3 loop is CASGSRRYGYTF. CDR3 in DNA: TGTGCCAGCGGGTCCCGTCGATATGGCTACACCTTC.

In its sample, this clonotype was seen many times. The rearrangement joins TRBV28 to TRBJ2-3; TRBD2 agrees at 8 bases. With 3 bases clipped from V and 0 bases from J, the junction kept 5 bases outside the gene matches. Germline CDR1 is MDHEN and CDR2 is SYDVKM. CDR3 length equals 16 residues. The CDR3 sequence: CASSLAPSGSTDTQYF. CDR3 DNA sequence: TGTGCCAGCAGTTTGGCCCCTAGCGGGAGCACAGATACGCAGTATTTT.

In this sample, this clonotype turned up a few times. A far larger clone differs by one base, so this is likely a read error. The chain recombines TRBV28 with TRBJ2-1; 9 nucleotides align to TRBD2. The germline gives CDR1 MDHEN, CDR2 SYDVKM. This CDR3 is 15 amino acids long. V lost 5 bases, J lost 10 bases, and 12 bases stayed unmatched. In nucleotides, the CDR3 is TGTGCCAGCAGTGTGACAGCGGGAGGCTCCTACGAGCAGTTCTTC. Its protein is CASSVTAGGSYEQFF.

In this sample, this clonotype turned up many times. This chain links TRBV28 with TRBJ2-2, with D perhaps given as TRBD1 or TRBD2 (5 bases each). The CDR3 totals 16 residues. Germline CDR1 and CDR2: MDHEN and SYDVKM. Trimming pared 3 bases from V and 7 bases from J, leaving 18 bases between. The CDR3 DNA sequence: TGTGCCAGCAGTTTCTTTGGCAGACCTGGGGGCGGGGAGCTGTTTTTT. Protein sequence: CASSFFGRPGGGELFF.

This chain uses TRBV4-2 with TRBJ1-4, with TRBD1 matching 10 bases. Germline V lookup: CDR1 LGHNA, CDR2 YNFKEQ. J lost 10 bases, V lost 1 base, and 12 bases had no gene match. The CDR3 has 17 amino acids. CDR3: CASSQAGRGTGVSKLFF. The CDR3, as DNA: TGTGCCAGCAGCCAAGCCGGTAGGGGGACAGGGGTATCAAAACTGTTTTTT.

This clonotype was found many times. The V and J genes are TRBV6-5 and TRBJ2-1, with D perhaps being TRBD1 or TRBD2 (5 bases each). Germline-derived CDR1 and CDR2 are MNHEY and SVGAGI. The CDR3 contains 14 residues. V shed 0 bases and J shed 6 bases, with 9 bases lying between them. The CDR3 is CASSYSTGPNEQFF. In nucleotides, the CDR3 is TGTGCCAGCAGTTACTCGACGGGACCCAATGAGCAGTTCTTC.

This clonotype appeared many times. This sequence joins TRBV2 and TRBJ2-7; a weak D match, TRBD2 (6 bases). V was pared by 3 bases and J by 2 bases, with 11 bases between. Germline CDR1 is SNHLY and CDR2 is FYNNEI. The CDR3 covers 14 residues. The CDR3: CASSEGSGAYEQYF. The DNA for the CDR3 is TGTGCCAGCAGTGAGGGTAGCGGTGCCTACGAGCAGTACTTC.

This clonotype was seen a few times. The chain uses TRBV19 and TRBJ1-1, with D perhaps TRBD1 (5 bases). V was pared by 9 bases and J by 6 bases, with 14 bases between. Germline V gives CDR1 LNHDA, CDR2 SQIVND (reference sequence). The CDR3 is 12 amino acids. In nucleotides, the CDR3 is TGTGCCAGGTCCAGGGATAAGGCTGAAGCTTTCTTT. Protein sequence: CARSRDKAEAFF. Together with reference TRBV19 and TRBJ1-1, the CDR3 gives the full variable domain: DGGITQSPKYLFRKEGQNVTLSCEQNLNHDAMYWYRQDPGQGLRLIYYSQIVNDFQKGDIAEGYSVSREKKESFPLTVTSAQKNPTAFYLCARSRDKAEAFFGQGTRLTVV.

This clonotype was observed at least ten times. This chain joins TRBV7-6 and TRBJ1-2; D might be TRBD1 (5 bases). CDR3 length equals 17 residues. V lost 5 bases and J 0 bases, leaving 19 bases between the germline ends. The V gene's germline CDR1 is SGHVS and CDR2 FNYEAQ. CDR3: CASSPTPFPTANYGYTF. In nucleotides, the CDR3 is TGTGCCAGCAGCCCCACACCCTTCCCGACAGCTAACTATGGCTACACCTTC.

At least ten counts were recorded for this clonotype. J is TRBJ2-7 and V is TRBV9; the D gene is possibly TRBD2 (6 bases). The germline V gene encodes CDR1 SGDLS and CDR2 YYNGEE. Trimming cost V 4 bases and J 2 bases, with 16 bases left between them. The CDR3 sequence is 15 residues long. The CDR3 reads CASSRLGTGAYEQYF. CDR3 DNA: TGTGCCAGCAGCCGCCTGGGGACTGGGGCCTACGAGCAGTACTTC.

This clonotype was recorded many times. This chain joins TRBV5-1 and TRBJ2-2; D unclear. The CDR3 runs 16 residues. The V gene's germline CDR1 is SGHRS and CDR2 YFSETQ. V lost 4 bases and J lost 2, with 15 bases in between. CDR3 in DNA: TGCGCCAGCAGCGGCGGACGGCTGTCAAACACCGGGGAGCTGTTTTTT. As protein: CASSGGRLSNTGELFF.

This chain joins TRBV30 and TRBJ2-2; no definite D call. Per germline, CDR1 GTSNPN and CDR2 SVGIG (reference sequence). The CDR3 is 14 residues long. The V gene lost 1 base and the J gene lost 2 bases, with 8 bases spanning the gap. CDR3 DNA sequence: TGTGCCTGGAGTGGGGTCCCCAACACCGGGGAGCTGTTTTTT. As protein: CAWSGVPNTGELFF.